The T cell receptor (beta chain) under discussion was sequenced for a study of T-cell memory formation after mild COVID-19. In the study overall: The TCR clusters were mostly specific to one donor.

TCRdb processed the 5' RACE reads anew with MiXCR; each CDR3 protein has one entry. Of under 250,000 distinct CDR3 sequences listed, around 9.5% are singletons. In this sample, this clonotype turned up a few times. The CDR3 is 14 amino acids. CDR1 and CDR2 (germline): LNHDA, SQIVND (reference sequence). The germline V and J ends were trimmed by 7 bases and 6 bases, with 16 bases remaining between them. The genes are TRBV19 and TRBJ2-1; the D gene is possibly TRBD2 (6 bases). The receptor was derived from a man aged 18 to 29 who had mild COVID-19 (a few samples of this study predate the infection). Cell type and time point are not known. Sample: PBMCs or a T cell subset sorted from them (not recorded which). The CDR3 protein is CASKGAAGFNEQFF. Here the CDR3 DNA reads TGTGCCAGTAAGGGCGCGGCGGGGTTCAATGAGCAGTTCTTC. Full variable domain (outside the CDR3, taken from reference TRBV19 and TRBJ2-1): DGGITQSPKYLFRKEGQNVTLSCEQNLNHDAMYWYRQDPGQGLRLIYYSQIVNDFQKGDIAEGYSVSREKKESFPLTVTSAQKNPTAFYLCASKGAAGFNEQFFGPGTRLTVL.